This T cell receptor beta chain comes out of a study of response to subunit inactivated influenza vaccine. In TCRdb, the RT-PCR reads were re-called with MiXCR into one record per CDR3 protein. The sample yields roughly 290,000 distinct CDR3 sequences, roughly a fifth seen once. Germline CDR1 SGHRS, CDR2 YFSETQ. V was clipped by 4 bases and J by 14 bases; unmatched bases: 10. The CDR3 is 13 amino acids. The chain has TRBV5-1 and TRBJ2-1; 9 positions agree with TRBD2. Source: PBMCs from blood, taken less than 22 months after vaccination. This receptor was obtained from a man between 50 and 70 years old who received an inactivated influenza vaccine. CDR3 amino acids: CASSLTRLAVEFF. CDR3 bases: TGCGCCAGCAGCCTTACTCGACTAGCGGTCGAGTTCTTC.